The source of this T cell receptor (beta chain) is a study of tumor-infiltrating lymphocytes in primary liver carcinoma. Germline DNA was also extracted, and blood RNA was taken from unsorted whole blood. With 500 to 650 ng total RNA as template and a constant-region primer, TCR beta cDNA was made. ARM-PCR was slightly modified, and three nested multiplex PCR rounds with it gave rise to the TCR beta libraries. Amplification in the first two PCR rounds was performed using TRBV1-TRBV30 forward primers and a C-beta reverse primer for approximately 10 cycles each. TCRdb reanalysed the multiplex PCR reads using MiXCR and keeps one entry per CDR3 protein. The table has 310,000 or so distinct CDR3 sequences, nearly 60% seen once. Germline CDR1 is SGHKS and CDR2 is YYEKEE (reference sequence). CDR3 size: 12 residues. V lost 1 base to trimming and J lost 4 bases, with 5 bases between them. This clonotype was seen a few times.

The sequence came from a woman in her 30s with primary liver carcinoma and hepatitis B virus infection. The chain is built from TRBV5-5 and TRBJ1-2, with unresolved D. The specimen sequenced was peripheral blood. DNA for the CDR3: TGTGCCAGCAGCTTGTTTGCCTATGGCTACACCTTC. It is translated as CASSLFAYGYTF.